This paragraph covers one TCR beta chain sequence. The antigen is undetermined. This sample includes further DNA sequences coding for the same CDR3. The data are from a study of T cells in narcolepsy. Study overall: Healthy controls were enrolled alongside patients with narcolepsy type 1 or type 2.

Sequenced by immunoSEQ multiplex PCR; TCRdb stores in-frame clones only, minus some. The sample has 20,000 to 25,000 clones; 75% to 90% are singletons. Study-level results: Some memory CD4+ repertoires had no autoreactive clone sequences.

The material sequenced was CD45RA- memory CD4+ T cells from PBMCs. The receptor's source is a human donor with narcolepsy.

CDR3 DNA sequence: TGTGCCAGTAGTATGGGTCTAGCGGGTAACTCCTACAATGAGCAGTTCTTC. Translating it yields CASSMGLAGNSYNEQFF. V gene TRBV19 combines with J gene TRBJ2-1, with 8 bases matching TRBD2. V was clipped by 3 bases and J by 0 bases; unmatched bases: 7. The CDR3 has 17 amino acids. The V gene's germline CDR1 is LNHDA and CDR2 SQIVND (reference sequence).